The 13 T cell receptor beta chains listed next were all sequenced from one sample in a study of chemoradiotherapy in HPV16-positive cancers. Some clones are missing from TCRdb's copy, which holds only in-frame ones; the method was immunoSEQ multiplex PCR. The sample carries about 5,000 clones, 87% recorded once. The source was tumor tissue, collected from a patient who underwent chemoradiotherapy. The receptor set was obtained from a human donor with HPV-associated anogenital cancer.

This clone appeared once. The V and J genes are TRBV6-5 and TRBJ1-1; D remains unclear. Germline V gene sequence: CDR1 MNHEY, CDR2 SVGAGI. Trimming cost V 5 bases and J 7 bases, with 20 bases left between them. This CDR3 is 15 amino acids long. The CDR3 protein is CASSPSFDSLIEAFF. For the CDR3, the DNA is TGTGCCAGCAGTCCCTCCTTTGATTCGCTAATTGAAGCTTTCTTT.

J is TRBJ1-2 and V is TRBV30; D is unresolved. CDR1 and CDR2 from the germline V gene are GTSNPN and SVGIG (reference sequence). The V end lost 0 bases, the J end lost 3 bases, and 14 bases lay between the germline ends. The CDR3 covers 15 residues. CDR3: CAWSVSTRLYYGYTF. DNA for the CDR3: TGTGCCTGGAGTGTATCGACAAGGCTATACTATGGCTACACCTTC.

The CDR3 sequence: CASSEVLLAGRDSYEQYF. DNA for the CDR3: TGCGCCAGCAGTGAGGTATTACTAGCGGGGCGCGACTCCTACGAGCAGTACTTC. V usage is TRBV10-2 and J usage is TRBJ2-7; 10 bases fit TRBD2. The CDR3 totals 18 residues. Germline lookup yields CDR1 WSHSY and CDR2 SAAADI. Trimming removed 2 bases from V and 0 bases from J; junction bases left unmatched: 10.

The V gene is TRBV6-5, the J gene TRBJ1-2, with TRBD1 matching 8 bases. Germline assignment: CDR1 MNHEY and CDR2 SVGAGI. The CDR3 runs 13 residues. V dropped 10 bases and J dropped 4; count of bases not matched to a gene: 8. CDR3 bases: TGTGCCACTCAAGACAGGGGACGCTATGGCTACACCTTC. Amino acid sequence: CATQDRGRYGYTF.

This sequence joins TRBV9 and TRBJ2-1; no reliable D call. The CDR3 has 14 residues. Trimming removed 4 bases from V and 4 bases from J, with 12 bases in between. Germline V gene data show CDR1 as SGDLS and CDR2 as YYNGEE. CDR3 region: CASSPSQRYNEQFF. CDR3 nucleotide sequence: TGTGCCAGCAGCCCCTCCCAACGGTACAATGAGCAGTTCTTC.

The chain carries TRBV11-3 and TRBJ2-2; D is unresolved. Trimming removed 1 base from V and 0 bases from J, with 6 bases in between. Germline V gene data show CDR1 as SGHNT and CDR2 as YENEEA. This CDR3 comprises 15 residues. CDR3 sequence: CASSLAGTNTGELFF. In DNA form, the CDR3 reads TGTGCCAGCAGCTTAGCCGGAACGAACACCGGGGAGCTGTTTTTT.

This clone was observed a single time. The rearrangement uses TRBV5-1 and TRBJ2-7, with 7 bases matching TRBD1. V was pared by 4 bases and J by 1 base, with 8 bases of the junction left unmatched. This CDR3 is built from 15 residues. Germline V CDR1 and CDR2: SGHRS, YFSETQ. CDR3 sequence reads: CASSPTQGESYEQYF. CDR3 coding DNA: TGCGCCAGCAGCCCAACTCAGGGGGAATCCTACGAGCAGTACTTC.

The chain is built from TRBV6-5 and TRBJ2-7; possibly TRBD1 or TRBD2 for D (6 bases each). This CDR3 region has 14 residues. In germline, CDR1 is MNHEY, CDR2 SVGAGI. The V end lost 10 bases, the J end lost 5 bases, and 21 bases lay between the germline ends. The CDR3 sequence: CATSRGSRGDEQYF. The DNA of the CDR3 is TGTGCCACGTCCAGGGGCTCAAGGGGGGACGAGCAGTACTTC.

The chain is built from TRBV7-2 and TRBJ2-5; TRBD2 is a possible D gene (5 bases). V lost 5 bases and J 3 bases, leaving 7 bases between the germline ends. There are 12 residues in the CDR3. Germline V gene lookup returns CDR1 SGHTA and CDR2 FQGNSA. The CDR3 loop is CASSLSEETQYF. CDR3 coding DNA: TGTGCCAGCAGCCTTAGCGAAGAGACCCAGTACTTC.

V is TRBV10-2 and J is TRBJ1-6; a weak D match, TRBD1 (5 bases). The germline V gene has CDR1 WSHSY and CDR2 SAAADI. The CDR3 is 14 amino acids. V dropped 7 bases and J dropped 7 bases, with 14 bases sitting between them. CDR3 DNA sequence: TGCGCCAGCACCCCAGGGTTTGGGAATTCACCCCTCCACTTT. It translates to CASTPGFGNSPLHF.

This chain links TRBV2 with TRBJ1-1, with 7 bases fitting TRBD1. Germline CDR1 reads SNHLY; CDR2 reads FYNNEI. The CDR3 totals 16 residues. V shed 0 bases, J shed 1 base, and the junction held 5 bases outside the gene matches. This chain's CDR3 is CASSEAQGGRNTEAFF. The CDR3 region has the DNA TGTGCCAGCAGTGAAGCGCAGGGGGGAAGGAACACTGAAGCTTTCTTT.

This chain joins TRBV7-6 and TRBJ2-7, with D hard to call. The CDR3 totals 14 residues. Per the germline V gene, CDR1 is SGHVS and CDR2 is FNYEAQ. Deletions cut 2 bases from V and 3 bases from J, with 11 bases between. The CDR3 here is CASSLREVGYEQYF. DNA for the CDR3: TGTGCCAGCAGCTTACGAGAGGTGGGCTACGAGCAGTACTTC.

This clone was detected only once. J is TRBJ2-3 and V is TRBV28; 10 bases are a match to TRBD2. V lost 3 bases and J lost 3; bases outside the gene matches: 18. The CDR3 covers 20 residues. Germline V gives CDR1 MDHEN, CDR2 SYDVKM. CDR3 sequence (DNA): TGTGCCAGCAGTTTGGGCCTAGCGGGAGATGGGCATTTTCGAACAGATACGCAGTATTTT. This codes for CASSLGLAGDGHFRTDTQYF.